A single sample gave rise to the 5 T cell receptor beta chains below, sequenced in a study of blood T cell repertoires in COVID-19. Assay used: immunoSEQ multiplex PCR; TCRdb lists only in-frame clones, some missing. The data show some 120,000 clones, around 76% seen once. Material: peripheral blood. All receptors derive from an elderly man with COVID-19, enrolled during active disease.

V and J are TRBV20-1 and TRBJ1-1; D remains ambiguous. V was trimmed by 3 bases and J by 4 bases, leaving 9 bases between them. The CDR3 has 12 residues. CDR1 is DFQATT, CDR2 SNEGSKA, per germline (reference sequence). The CDR3 DNA reads TGCAGTGCTAGTGCCCCCGTCACTGAAGCTTTCTTT. It translates to CSASAPVTEAFF.

This clone was seen many times. V gene TRBV27 combines with J gene TRBJ1-2; 9 bases align to TRBD1. The CDR3 extends over 15 amino acids. Germline assignment: CDR1 MNHEY and CDR2 SMNVEV (reference sequence). The trim removed 5 bases at V and 6 bases at J, leaving 10 bases unmatched. The CDR3 nucleotides read TGTGCCAGCAGTCCCAAGACAGGGGGAATGGATGGCTACACCTTC. It encodes CASSPKTGGMDGYTF.

V and J are TRBV4-1 and TRBJ1-6, with 7 bases identical to TRBD1. There are 15 residues in the CDR3. The trim removed 0 bases at V and 8 bases at J, leaving 4 bases unmatched. Germline lookup yields CDR1 MGHRA and CDR2 YSYEKL. This CDR3 reads CASSQDRDRYSPLHF. For the CDR3, the DNA is TGCGCCAGCAGCCAAGACCGGGACAGATATTCACCCCTCCACTTT.

The sample holds many counts of this clone. The chain carries TRBV10-3 and TRBJ2-7, with D tentatively TRBD1 (6 bases). Germline V gene lookup returns CDR1 ENHRY and CDR2 SYGVKD. The V and J ends lost 8 bases and 0 bases respectively, with 11 bases between them. This CDR3 comprises 13 residues. The DNA of the CDR3 is TGTGCCATCCTCGTCAGGGGCTCCTACGAGCAGTACTTC. This codes for CAILVRGSYEQYF.

This clone appeared a single time. Additional DNA sequences in this sample encode the identical CDR3. The genes are TRBV24-1 and TRBJ2-2; 8 bases are a match to TRBD2. The V gene's germline CDR1 is KGHDR and CDR2 SFDVKD. The CDR3 runs to 15 residues. Losses at the gene ends were 5 bases for V and 2 bases for J; bases not matched to a gene: 3. The CDR3 is CATSGLAGNTGELFF. The CDR3 DNA is TGTGCCACCAGTGGCCTAGCGGGCAACACCGGGGAGCTGTTTTTT.